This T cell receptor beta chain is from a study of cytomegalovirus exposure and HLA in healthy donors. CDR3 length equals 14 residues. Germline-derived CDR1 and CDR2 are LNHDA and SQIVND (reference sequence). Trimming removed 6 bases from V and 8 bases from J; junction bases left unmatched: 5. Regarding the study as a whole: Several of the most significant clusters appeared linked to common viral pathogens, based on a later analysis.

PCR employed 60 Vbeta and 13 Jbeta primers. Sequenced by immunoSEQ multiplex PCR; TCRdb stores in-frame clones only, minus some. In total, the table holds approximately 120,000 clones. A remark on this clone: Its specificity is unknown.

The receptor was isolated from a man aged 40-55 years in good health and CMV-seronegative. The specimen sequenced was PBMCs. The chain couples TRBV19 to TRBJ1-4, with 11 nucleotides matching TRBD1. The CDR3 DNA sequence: TGTGCCAGTAGCCGGGGACAGGGGGACGAAAAACTGTTTTTT. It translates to CASSRGQGDEKLFF.